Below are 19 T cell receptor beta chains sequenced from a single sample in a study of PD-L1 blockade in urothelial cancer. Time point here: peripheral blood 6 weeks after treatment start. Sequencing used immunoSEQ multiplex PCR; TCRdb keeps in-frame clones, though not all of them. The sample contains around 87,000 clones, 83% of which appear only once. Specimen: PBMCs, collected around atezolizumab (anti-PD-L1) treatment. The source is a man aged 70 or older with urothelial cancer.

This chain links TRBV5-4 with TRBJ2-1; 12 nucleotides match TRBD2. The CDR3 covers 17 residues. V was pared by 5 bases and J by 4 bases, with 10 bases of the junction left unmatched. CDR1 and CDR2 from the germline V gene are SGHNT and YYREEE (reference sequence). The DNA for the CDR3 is TGTGCCAGCAGGGCCGGACTAGCGGGGAAACCTTACAATGAGCAGTTCTTC. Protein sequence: CASRAGLAGKPYNEQFF.

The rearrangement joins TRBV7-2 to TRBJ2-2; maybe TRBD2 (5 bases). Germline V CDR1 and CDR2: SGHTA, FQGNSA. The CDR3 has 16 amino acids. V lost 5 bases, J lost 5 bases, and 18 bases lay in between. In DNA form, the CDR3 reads TGTGCCAGCAGCCCCCGGGCGGGTGCAACGACCGGGGAGCTGTTTTTT. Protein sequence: CASSPRAGATTGELFF.

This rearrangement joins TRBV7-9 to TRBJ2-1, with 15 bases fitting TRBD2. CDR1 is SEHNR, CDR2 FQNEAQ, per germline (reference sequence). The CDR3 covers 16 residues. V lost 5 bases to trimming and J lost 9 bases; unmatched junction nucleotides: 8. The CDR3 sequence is CASSPRTSGGAIEQFF. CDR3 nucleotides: TGTGCCAGCAGCCCGCGGACTAGCGGGGGGGCCATTGAGCAGTTCTTC.

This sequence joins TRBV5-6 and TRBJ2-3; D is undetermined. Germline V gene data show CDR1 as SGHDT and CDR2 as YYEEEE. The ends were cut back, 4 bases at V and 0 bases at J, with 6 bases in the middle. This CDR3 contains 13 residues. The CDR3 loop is CASSRTSTDTQYF. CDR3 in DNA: TGTGCCAGCAGCCGCACTAGCACAGATACGCAGTATTTT. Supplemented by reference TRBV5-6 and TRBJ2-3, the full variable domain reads DAGVTQSPTHLIKTRGQQVTLRCSPKSGHDTVSWYQQALGQGPQFIFQYYEEEERQRGNFPDRFSGHQFPNYSSELNVNALLLGDSALYLCASSRTSTDTQYFGPGTRLTVL.

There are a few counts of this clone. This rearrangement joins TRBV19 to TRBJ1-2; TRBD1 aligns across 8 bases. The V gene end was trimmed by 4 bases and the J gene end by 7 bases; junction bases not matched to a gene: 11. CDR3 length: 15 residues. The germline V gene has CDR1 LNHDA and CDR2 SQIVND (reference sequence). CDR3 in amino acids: CASSTEPDRAAGYTF. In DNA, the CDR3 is TGTGCCAGTAGTACCGAACCGGACAGGGCAGCTGGCTACACCTTC.

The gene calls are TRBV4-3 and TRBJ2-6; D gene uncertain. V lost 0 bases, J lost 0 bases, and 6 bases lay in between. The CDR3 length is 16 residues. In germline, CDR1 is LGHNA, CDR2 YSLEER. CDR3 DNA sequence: TGCGCCAGCAGCCAAGATTACACCTCTGGGGCCAACGTCCTGACTTTC. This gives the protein CASSQDYTSGANVLTF.

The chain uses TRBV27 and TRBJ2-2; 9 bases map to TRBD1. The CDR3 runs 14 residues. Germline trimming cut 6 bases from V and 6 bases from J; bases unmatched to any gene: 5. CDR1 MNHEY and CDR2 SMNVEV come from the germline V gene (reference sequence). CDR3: CASSPGTGPGELFF. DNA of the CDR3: TGTGCCAGCAGCCCCGGGACAGGGCCCGGGGAGCTGTTTTTT.

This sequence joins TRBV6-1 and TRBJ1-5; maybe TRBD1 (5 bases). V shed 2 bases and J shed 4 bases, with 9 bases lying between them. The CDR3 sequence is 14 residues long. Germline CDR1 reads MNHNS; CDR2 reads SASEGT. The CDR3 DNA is TGTGCCAGCAGTGAAAGGGGTCGGAATCAGCCCCAGCATTTT. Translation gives CASSERGRNQPQHF.

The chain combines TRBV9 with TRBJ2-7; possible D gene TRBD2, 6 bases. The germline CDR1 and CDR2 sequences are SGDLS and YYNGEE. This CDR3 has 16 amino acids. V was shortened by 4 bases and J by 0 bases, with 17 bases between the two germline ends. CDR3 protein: CASSPEGDLSSYEQYF. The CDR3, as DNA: TGTGCCAGCAGCCCGGAGGGAGACCTTTCCTCCTACGAGCAGTACTTC.

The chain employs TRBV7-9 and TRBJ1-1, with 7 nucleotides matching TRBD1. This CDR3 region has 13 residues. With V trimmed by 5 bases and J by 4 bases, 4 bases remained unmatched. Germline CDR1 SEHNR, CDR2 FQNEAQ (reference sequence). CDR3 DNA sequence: TGTGCCAGCAGCCCCAAGGGGGCCACTGAAGCTTTCTTT. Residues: CASSPKGATEAFF.

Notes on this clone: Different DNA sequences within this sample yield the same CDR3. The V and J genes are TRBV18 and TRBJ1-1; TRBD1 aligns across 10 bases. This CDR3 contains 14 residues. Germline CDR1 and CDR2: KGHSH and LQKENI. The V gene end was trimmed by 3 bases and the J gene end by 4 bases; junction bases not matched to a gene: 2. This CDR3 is CASSPRTGGTEAFF. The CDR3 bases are TGTGCCAGCTCACCCCGGACAGGGGGCACTGAAGCTTTCTTT.

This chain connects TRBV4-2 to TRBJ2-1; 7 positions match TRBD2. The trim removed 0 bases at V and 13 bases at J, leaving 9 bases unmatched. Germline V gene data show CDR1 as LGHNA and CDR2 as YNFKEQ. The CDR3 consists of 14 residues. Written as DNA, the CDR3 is TGTGCCAGCAGCCAAGAGGTGCTAGCGGATGTACAGTTCTTC. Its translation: CASSQEVLADVQFF.

CDR3 in amino acids: CASSQYRGILSSAEAFF. The CDR3, as DNA: TGTGCCAGCAGCCAATACAGGGGGATATTGTCCTCTGCTGAAGCTTTCTTT. The chain has TRBV14 and TRBJ1-1, with 8 bases that match TRBD1. From germline, CDR1 is SGHDN and CDR2 FVKESK. Trimming at V came to 2 bases and at J to 6 bases, leaving 14 bases not matched to a gene. This CDR3 is built from 17 residues.

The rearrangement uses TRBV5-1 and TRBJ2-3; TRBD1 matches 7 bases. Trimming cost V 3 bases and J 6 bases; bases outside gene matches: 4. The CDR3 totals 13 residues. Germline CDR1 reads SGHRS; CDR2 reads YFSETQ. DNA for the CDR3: TGCGCCAGCAGCTCGCAGACAGGGGATACGCAGTATTTT. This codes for CASSSQTGDTQYF.

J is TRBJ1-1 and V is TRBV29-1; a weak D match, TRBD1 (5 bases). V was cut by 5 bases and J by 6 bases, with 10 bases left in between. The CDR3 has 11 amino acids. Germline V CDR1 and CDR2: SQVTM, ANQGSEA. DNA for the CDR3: TGCAGCGTTAGCCAGGGCCCTGAAGCTTTCTTT. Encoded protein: CSVSQGPEAFF.

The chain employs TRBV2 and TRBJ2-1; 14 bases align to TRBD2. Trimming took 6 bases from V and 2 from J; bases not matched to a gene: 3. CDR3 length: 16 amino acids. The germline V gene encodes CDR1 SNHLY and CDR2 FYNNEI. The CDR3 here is CASRSGLAGAYNEQFF. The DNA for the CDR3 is TGTGCCAGCAGATCGGGACTAGCGGGGGCCTACAATGAGCAGTTCTTC.

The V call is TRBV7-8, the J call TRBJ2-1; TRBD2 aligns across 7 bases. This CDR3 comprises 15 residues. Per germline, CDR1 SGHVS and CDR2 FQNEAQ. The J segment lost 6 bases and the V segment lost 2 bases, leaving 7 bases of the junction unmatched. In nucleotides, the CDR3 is TGTGCCAGCAGCTTATTGGGGACTATCATCAATGAGCAGTTCTTC. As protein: CASSLLGTIINEQFF. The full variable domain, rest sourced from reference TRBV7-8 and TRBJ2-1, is GAGVSQSPRYKVAKRGQDVALRCDPISGHVSLFWYQQALGQGPEFLTYFQNEAQLDKSGLPSDRFFAERPEGSVSTLKIQRTQQEDSAVYLCASSLLGTIINEQFFGPGTRLTVL.

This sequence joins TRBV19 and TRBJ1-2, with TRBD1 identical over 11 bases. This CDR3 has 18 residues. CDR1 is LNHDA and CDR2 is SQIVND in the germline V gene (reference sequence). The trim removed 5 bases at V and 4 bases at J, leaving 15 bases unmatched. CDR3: CASSDDRDRGKWGYGYTF. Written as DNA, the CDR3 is TGTGCCAGTAGTGATGACCGGGACAGGGGGAAGTGGGGCTATGGCTACACCTTC.

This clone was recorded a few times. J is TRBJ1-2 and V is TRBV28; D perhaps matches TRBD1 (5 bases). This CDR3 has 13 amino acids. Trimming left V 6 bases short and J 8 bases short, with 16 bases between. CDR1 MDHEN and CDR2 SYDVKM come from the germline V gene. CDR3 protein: CASSPGGPLGYTF. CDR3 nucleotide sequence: TGTGCCAGCAGCCCCGGGGGACCCCTCGGCTACACCTTC.